The entry below gives a single T cell receptor (beta chain) sequence along with its context. Its matching antigen is unknown. The data were produced by immunoSEQ multiplex PCR, yet TCRdb's version contains in-frame clones alone and is incomplete. Among 2,500 to 3,000 clones listed, roughly 80% were seen once. The CDR3 has 20 amino acids. Germline trimming cut 1 base from V and 3 bases from J; bases unmatched to any gene: 18. Germline V gene data show CDR1 as LNHDA and CDR2 as SQIVND (reference sequence). The data originate from a study of brain metastases from non-small cell lung cancer. Findings of the study overall: Compared with their matched primary tumors, roughly 64% of brain metastases showed expanded T-cell clones. Metastases had sparse T cells but largely shared repertoires with primaries.

The sequenced material came from primary lung tumor tissue. The chain joins TRBV19 to TRBJ2-3, with 8 positions matching TRBD1. The clonotype comes from a donor at least 40 years old with non-small cell lung cancer. The CDR3 DNA follows: TGTGCCAGTAGTATAGTACTCCAGACAGGGGTGCCGGGATGGACAGATACGCAGTATTTT. It encodes CASSIVLQTGVPGWTDTQYF.